This TCR beta chain originates from a study of blood T cell repertoires in COVID-19. Turning to the study itself: The origin of the acute and convalescent COVID-19 samples was the United States, Italy and Spain. PBMCs, B-cell-depleted T cells, or T cells were the source of the cDNA or gDNA that made up the material.

Per the study methods: Cell counts per sample came from amplifying reference gene primers. The data were produced by immunoSEQ multiplex PCR, yet TCRdb's version contains in-frame clones alone and is incomplete. That table gives V, J and clone size, and the DNA gave D and trimming. This table holds 80,000 to 95,000 clones, about 71% found once. Trimming stripped 3 bases from V and 5 bases from J, with 16 bases between. The CDR3 consists of 15 residues. Germline V lookup: CDR1 MDHEN, CDR2 SYDVKM. The sequence was obtained from a woman aged 50 to 65 with acute or convalescent COVID-19. Input material: peripheral blood. The chain couples TRBV28 to TRBJ2-5, with D possibly being TRBD2 (6 bases). CDR3 protein: CASSLSGGATETQYF. The CDR3, as DNA: TGTGCCAGCAGTTTGTCAGGAGGGGCGACGGAGACCCAGTACTTC.